This T cell receptor (beta chain) was documented in a study of T cell changes during pregnancy in multiple sclerosis. Libraries were prepared by immunoSEQ multiplex PCR; TCRdb keeps only in-frame clonotypes and omits some of them. The table records 70,000 to 100,000 clones, approximately 94% of them present only once. This CDR3 region has 16 residues. Trimming left V 3 bases short and J 5 bases short, with 19 bases between. Germline CDR1 and CDR2: SEHNR and FQNEAQ (reference sequence). Here the sequenced sample was peripheral blood, taken in the third trimester of pregnancy. The sequence came from a female donor with multiple sclerosis, enrolled in a pregnancy study. The chain is built from TRBV7-9 and TRBJ1-2; the D gene is possibly TRBD1 (5 bases). The CDR3 DNA reads as TGTGCCAGCAGCTTGGGCAGGGAATCGAAGGGATATGGCTACACCTTC. This sequence encodes CASSLGRESKGYGYTF.